These 15 T cell receptor beta chains were all obtained from the same sample, sequenced in a study of shared clonotypes between healthy human individuals. The protocol was immunoSEQ multiplex PCR, while the TCRdb copy is restricted to in-frame clones and leaves out a portion. The sample records around 2.3 million clones, approximately 96% being singletons. Material for sequencing was naive CD4+ T cells sorted from blood. Documented subset: CD45RA+ positively selected. These receptors were obtained from a man aged 18 to 29 in good health.

V usage is TRBV14 and J usage is TRBJ2-1; TRBD2 matches at 7 bases. From germline, CDR1 is SGHDN and CDR2 FVKESK. This CDR3 region has 14 residues. The V and J ends lost 1 base and 5 bases, in that order; junction bases with no gene match: 2. For the CDR3, the DNA is TGTGCCAGCAGCCAAGCTCTAGCGGACAATGAGCAGTTCTTC. It specifies CASSQALADNEQFF. Full variable domain (rest looked up from reference TRBV14 and TRBJ2-1): EAGVTQFPSHSVIEKGQTVTLRCDPISGHDNLYWYRRVMGKEIKFLLHFVKESKQDESGMPNNRFLAERTGGTYSTLKVQPAELEDSGVYFCASSQALADNEQFFGPGTRLTVL.

About this clone itself: Other DNA sequences in the sample encode the same CDR3. V is TRBV7-2 and J is TRBJ2-2; a possible D gene is TRBD1 (6 bases). CDR3 size: 14 residues. The germline V gene encodes CDR1 SGHTA and CDR2 FQGNSA. Trimming cost V 5 bases and J 3 bases, with 10 bases left between them. CDR3 DNA sequence: TGTGCCAGCAGCCTTCAGGGGTACACCGGGGAGCTGTTTTTT. This encodes CASSLQGYTGELFF. The full variable domain, in which reference TRBV7-2 and TRBJ2-2 provide the parts outside the CDR3, is GAGVSQSPSNKVTEKGKDVELRCDPISGHTALYWYRQSLGQGLEFLIYFQGNSAPDKSGLPSDRFSAERTGGSVSTLTIQRTQQEDSAVYLCASSLQGYTGELFFGEGSRLTVL.

J is TRBJ2-3 and V is TRBV4-1; D gene uncertain. V was clipped by 5 bases and J by 5 bases, with 14 bases between them. CDR3 length: 14 amino acids. Germline assignment: CDR1 MGHRA and CDR2 YSYEKL. The DNA for the CDR3 is TGCGCCAGCAGCGCCCGACTCCTACTAGATACGCAGTATTTT. Protein sequence: CASSARLLLDTQYF.

CDR3: CASSPVGASGDTQYF. The CDR3 DNA sequence: TGTGCCAGCAGCCCGGTGGGGGCATCTGGAGATACGCAGTATTTT. This chain joins TRBV7-9 and TRBJ2-3; possible D gene TRBD1, 6 bases. The germline V gene encodes CDR1 SEHNR and CDR2 FQNEAQ (reference sequence). This CDR3 spans 15 amino acids. The ends were cut back, 5 bases at V and 5 bases at J, with 17 bases in the middle.

The chain uses TRBV7-6 and TRBJ2-1, with 7 bases matching TRBD1. Germline-derived CDR1 and CDR2 are SGHVS and FNYEAQ. CDR3 size: 14 residues. The ends lost 5 bases at V and 9 bases at J; junction bases unmatched: 10. The CDR3 loop is CASSHPGQELEQFF. In DNA form, the CDR3 reads TGTGCCAGCAGCCACCCAGGACAGGAACTTGAGCAGTTCTTC.

This chain links TRBV5-4 with TRBJ1-6, with D perhaps TRBD1 (5 bases). With 0 bases removed from V and 7 bases from J, the gap between germline ends came to 11 bases. CDR1 is SGHNT and CDR2 is YYREEE in the germline V gene (reference sequence). The CDR3 loop spans 15 amino acids. CDR3: CASSLDGGGNSPLHF. The CDR3 coding sequence is TGTGCCAGCAGCTTGGACGGGGGTGGCAATTCACCCCTCCACTTT.

This chain links TRBV2 with TRBJ2-5; 15 positions match TRBD2. The CDR3 loop spans 15 amino acids. V lost 7 bases to trimming and J lost 5 bases; unmatched junction nucleotides: 5. Looked up from germline, CDR1 is SNHLY and CDR2 is FYNNEI. Here the CDR3 reads CASNTGTSGGETQYF. The CDR3, as DNA: TGTGCCAGCAATACCGGGACTAGCGGGGGGGAGACCCAGTACTTC.

The rearrangement uses TRBV5-4 and TRBJ2-1; tentative D call: TRBD2 (6 bases). CDR1 and CDR2 (germline): SGHNT, YYREEE (reference sequence). V lost 3 bases, J lost 4 bases, and 17 bases lay in between. This CDR3 contains 16 residues. The CDR3 DNA reads as TGTGCCAGCAGCTGGGGGGTGGTAGGCGCTTACAATGAGCAGTTCTTC. Its protein product is CASSWGVVGAYNEQFF.

The sample holds one count of this clone. At the DNA level, this CDR3 is encoded by other sequences in the same sample as well. V is TRBV6-4 and J is TRBJ2-3; possibly TRBD1 for D (6 bases). Trimming cost V 4 bases and J 2 bases, with 10 bases left between them. The CDR3 contains 14 residues. Looked up from germline, CDR1 is MRHNA and CDR2 is SNTAGT. The chain's CDR3 is CASSVTGTTDTQYF. CDR3 nucleotides: TGTGCCAGCAGTGTAACAGGGACCACAGATACGCAGTATTTT.

J is TRBJ2-1 and V is TRBV5-1, with 16 nucleotides matching TRBD2. CDR3 length equals 17 residues. V was pared by 5 bases and J by 4 bases, with 6 bases of the junction left unmatched. The germline CDR1 and CDR2 sequences are SGHRS and YFSETQ. CDR3 in amino acids: CASSYGTSGRVYNEQFF. The CDR3 bases are TGCGCCAGCAGTTACGGGACTAGCGGGAGGGTGTACAATGAGCAGTTCTTC.

Notes on this clone: Other DNA sequences of this sample code for an identical CDR3. The chain links TRBV6-5 to TRBJ1-2, with D unclear. V lost 6 bases to trimming and J lost 0 bases, with 8 bases between them. The CDR3 is made up of 13 amino acids. CDR1 and CDR2 (germline): MNHEY, SVGAGI. CDR3: CASRDGANYGYTF. The CDR3, as DNA: TGTGCCAGCAGGGACGGTGCTAACTATGGCTACACCTTC.

V and J are TRBV7-9 and TRBJ2-1; no reliable D call. The germline V and J ends were trimmed by 7 bases and 5 bases, with 15 bases remaining between them. CDR1 is SEHNR, CDR2 FQNEAQ, per germline (reference sequence). CDR3 length equals 14 residues. The CDR3 here is CASIKDERNNEQFF. The DNA for the CDR3 is TGTGCCAGCATCAAGGACGAGCGAAACAATGAGCAGTTCTTC.

The chain has TRBV6-1 and TRBJ2-5; the D gene is possibly TRBD1 (5 bases). V gave up 2 bases and J gave up 5 bases, with 12 bases separating them. Germline values: CDR1 MNHNS, CDR2 SASEGT. This CDR3 spans 14 amino acids. CDR3 sequence reads: CASSESVGRETQYF. In DNA, the CDR3 is TGTGCCAGCAGTGAAAGTGTGGGGCGGGAGACCCAGTACTTC.

The chain combines TRBV2 with TRBJ1-4, with 10 positions matching TRBD1. The CDR3 has 15 amino acids. Trimming removed 2 bases from V and 6 bases from J; junction bases left unmatched: 3. Germline V gene sequence: CDR1 SNHLY, CDR2 FYNNEI. DNA for the CDR3: TGTGCCAGCAGTGAACCCGGGACAGGGGATGAAAAACTGTTTTTT. It translates to CASSEPGTGDEKLFF.

This clone came up a few times. The sample carries other DNA sequences with the same CDR3. This chain uses TRBV5-1 with TRBJ2-7, with no clear D. The CDR3 totals 12 residues. CDR1 is SGHRS, CDR2 YFSETQ, per germline. Trimming took 0 bases from V and 4 from J, leaving 5 bases between them. The CDR3: CASSLDGYEQYF. The CDR3 nucleotides are TGCGCCAGCAGCTTGGATGGTTACGAGCAGTACTTC. Combining the CDR3 with reference TRBV5-1 and TRBJ2-7 gives the whole variable domain KAGVTQTPRYLIKTRGQQVTLSCSPISGHRSVSWYQQTPGQGLQFLFEYFSETQRNKGNFPGRFSGRQFSNSRSEMNVSTLELGDSALYLCASSLDGYEQYFGPGTRLTVT.